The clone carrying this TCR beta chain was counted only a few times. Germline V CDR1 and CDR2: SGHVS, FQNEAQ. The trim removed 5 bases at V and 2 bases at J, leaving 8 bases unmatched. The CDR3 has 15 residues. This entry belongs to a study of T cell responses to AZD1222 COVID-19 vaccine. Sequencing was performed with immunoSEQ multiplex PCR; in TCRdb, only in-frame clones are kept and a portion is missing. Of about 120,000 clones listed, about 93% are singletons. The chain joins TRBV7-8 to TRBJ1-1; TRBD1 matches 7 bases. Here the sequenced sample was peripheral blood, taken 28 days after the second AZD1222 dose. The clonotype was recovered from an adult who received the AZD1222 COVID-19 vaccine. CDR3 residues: CASSPPRDSNTEAFF. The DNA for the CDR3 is TGTGCCAGCAGCCCTCCCAGGGACAGTAACACTGAAGCTTTCTTT. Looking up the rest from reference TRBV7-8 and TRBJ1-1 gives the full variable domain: GAGVSQSPRYKVAKRGQDVALRCDPISGHVSLFWYQQALGQGPEFLTYFQNEAQLDKSGLPSDRFFAERPEGSVSTLKIQRTQQEDSAVYLCASSPPRDSNTEAFFGQGTRLTVV.